This T cell receptor beta chain appears in the sequencing data of a study of cytomegalovirus exposure and HLA in healthy donors. PCR used 60 Vbeta primers and 13 Jbeta primers. Sequencing used immunoSEQ multiplex PCR; TCRdb keeps in-frame clones, though not all of them. The table shows roughly 160,000 clones, with about four fifths occurring only once. The CDR3 has 16 residues. The trim removed 0 bases at V and 2 bases at J, leaving 5 bases unmatched. The V gene's germline CDR1 is LNHNV and CDR2 YYDKDF (reference sequence). This receptor was identified in a woman aged 50 to 60 in good health and CMV-seronegative. Sequenced: PBMCs. The rearrangement links TRBV15 to TRBJ2-7, with 9 positions matching TRBD2. In nucleotides, the CDR3 is TGTGCCACCAGCAGAGATCGGGCGGGGGGGACCTACGAGCAGTACTTC. Encoded protein: CATSRDRAGGTYEQYF. Full variable domain (rest looked up from reference TRBV15 and TRBJ2-7): DAMVIQNPRYQVTQFGKPVTLSCSQTLNHNVMYWYQQKSSQAPKLLFHYYDKDFNNEADTPDNFQSRRPNTSFCFLDIRSPGLGDTAMYLCATSRDRAGGTYEQYFGPGTRLTVT.